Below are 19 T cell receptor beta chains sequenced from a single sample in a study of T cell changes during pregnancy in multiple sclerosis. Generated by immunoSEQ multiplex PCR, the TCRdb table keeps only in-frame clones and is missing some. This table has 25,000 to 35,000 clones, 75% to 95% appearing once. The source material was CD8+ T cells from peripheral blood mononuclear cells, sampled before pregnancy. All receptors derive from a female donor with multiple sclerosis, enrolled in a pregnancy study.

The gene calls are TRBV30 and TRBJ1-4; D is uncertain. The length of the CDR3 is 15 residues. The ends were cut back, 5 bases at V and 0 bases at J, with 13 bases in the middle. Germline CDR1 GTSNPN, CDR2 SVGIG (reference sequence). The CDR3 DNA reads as TGTGCCTGGTCCTCCGGGAGCCCAACTAATGAAAAACTGTTTTTT. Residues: CAWSSGSPTNEKLFF.

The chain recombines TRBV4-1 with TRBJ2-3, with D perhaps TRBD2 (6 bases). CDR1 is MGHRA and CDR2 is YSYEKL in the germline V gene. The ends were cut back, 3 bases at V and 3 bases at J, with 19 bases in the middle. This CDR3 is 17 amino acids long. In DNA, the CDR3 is TGCGCCAGCAGCCATGCCCCGACTAGTTTTACTACAGATACGCAGTATTTT. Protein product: CASSHAPTSFTTDTQYF.

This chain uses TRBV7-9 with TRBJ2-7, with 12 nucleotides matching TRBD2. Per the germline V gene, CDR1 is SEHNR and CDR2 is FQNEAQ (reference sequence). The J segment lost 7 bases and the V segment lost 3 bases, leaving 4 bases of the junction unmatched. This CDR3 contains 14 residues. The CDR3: CASSFLLAGGEQYF. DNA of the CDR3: TGTGCCAGCAGCTTTTTGCTAGCGGGAGGGGAGCAGTACTTC.

The CDR3 here is CSVADPGTGIYEQYF. CDR3 sequence (DNA): TGCAGCGTTGCGGACCCCGGGACAGGGATCTACGAGCAGTACTTC. V gene TRBV29-1 combines with J gene TRBJ2-7; 9 bases map to TRBD1. The germline CDR1 and CDR2 sequences are SQVTM and ANQGSEA. The CDR3 sequence is 15 residues long. The trim removed 4 bases at V and 3 bases at J, leaving 10 bases unmatched.

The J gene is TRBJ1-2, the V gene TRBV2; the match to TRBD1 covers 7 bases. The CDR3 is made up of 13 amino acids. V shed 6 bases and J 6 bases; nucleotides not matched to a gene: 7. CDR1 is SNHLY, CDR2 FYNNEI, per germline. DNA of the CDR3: TGTGCCAGCAGAACAATGGACAGGAATGGCTACACCTTC. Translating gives CASRTMDRNGYTF.

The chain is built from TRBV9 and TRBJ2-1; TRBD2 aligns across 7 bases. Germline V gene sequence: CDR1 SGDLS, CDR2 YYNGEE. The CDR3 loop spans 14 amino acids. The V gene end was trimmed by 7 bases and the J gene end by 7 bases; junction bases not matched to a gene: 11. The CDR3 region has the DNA TGTGCCAGCGCTGGGAGGGAGGGCCTGAATGAGCAGTTCTTC. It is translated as CASAGREGLNEQFF. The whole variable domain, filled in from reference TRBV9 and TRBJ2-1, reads DSGVTQTPKHLITATGQRVTLRCSPRSGDLSVYWYQQSLDQGLQFLIQYYNGEERAKGNILERFSAQQFPDLHSELNLSSLELGDSALYFCASAGREGLNEQFFGPGTRLTVL.

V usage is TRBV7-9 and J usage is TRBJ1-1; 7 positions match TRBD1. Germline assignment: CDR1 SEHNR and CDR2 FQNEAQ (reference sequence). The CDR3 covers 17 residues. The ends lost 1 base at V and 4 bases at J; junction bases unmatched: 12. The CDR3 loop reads CASSLEGGGIRGTEAFF. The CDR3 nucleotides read TGTGCCAGCAGCTTAGAAGGGGGCGGAATTCGTGGCACTGAAGCTTTCTTT.

This CDR3 reads CASETPQETQYF. CDR3 in DNA: TGTGCCAGCGAGACTCCTCAAGAGACCCAGTACTTC. The chain employs TRBV28 and TRBJ2-5; D gene uncertain. V was cut by 8 bases and J by 2 bases, with 9 bases left in between. The CDR3 spans 12 residues. From germline, CDR1 is MDHEN and CDR2 SYDVKM.

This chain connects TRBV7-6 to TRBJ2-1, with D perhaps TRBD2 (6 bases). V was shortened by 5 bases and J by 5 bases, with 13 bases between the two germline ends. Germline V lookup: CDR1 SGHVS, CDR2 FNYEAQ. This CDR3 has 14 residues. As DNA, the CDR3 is TGTGCCAGCAGCCCTGCGCGGGATCACAATGAGCAGTTCTTC. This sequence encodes CASSPARDHNEQFF.

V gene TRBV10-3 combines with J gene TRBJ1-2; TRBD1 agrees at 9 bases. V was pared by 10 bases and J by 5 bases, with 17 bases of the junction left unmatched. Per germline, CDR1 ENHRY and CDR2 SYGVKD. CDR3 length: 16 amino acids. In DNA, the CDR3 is TGTGCCACCTTTACAACCGGGACAGGGCTAATATATGGCTACACCTTC. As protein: CATFTTGTGLIYGYTF.

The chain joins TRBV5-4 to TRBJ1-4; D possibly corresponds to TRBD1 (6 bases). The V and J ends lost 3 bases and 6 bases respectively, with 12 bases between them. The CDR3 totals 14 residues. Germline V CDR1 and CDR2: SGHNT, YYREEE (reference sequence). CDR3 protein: CASSWGGADEKLFF. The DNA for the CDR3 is TGTGCCAGCAGCTGGGGGGGGGCGGATGAAAAACTGTTTTTT.

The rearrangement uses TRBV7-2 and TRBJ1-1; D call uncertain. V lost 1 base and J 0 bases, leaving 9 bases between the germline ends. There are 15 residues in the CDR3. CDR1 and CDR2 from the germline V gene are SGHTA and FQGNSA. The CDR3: CASSLGFGVNTEAFF. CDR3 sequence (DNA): TGTGCCAGCAGCTTAGGCTTCGGGGTGAACACTGAAGCTTTCTTT.

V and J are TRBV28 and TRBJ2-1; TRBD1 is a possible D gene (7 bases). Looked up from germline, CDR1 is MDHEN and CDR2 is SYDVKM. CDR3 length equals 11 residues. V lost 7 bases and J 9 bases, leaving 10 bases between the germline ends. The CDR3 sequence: CASTQGGEQFF. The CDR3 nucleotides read TGTGCCAGCACCCAGGGGGGTGAGCAGTTCTTC.

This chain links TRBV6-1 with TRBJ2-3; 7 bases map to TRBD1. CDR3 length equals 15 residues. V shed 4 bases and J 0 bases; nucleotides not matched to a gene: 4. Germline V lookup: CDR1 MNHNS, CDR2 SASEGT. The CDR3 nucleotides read TGTGCCAGCAGTGTAATAGGGGGCAGCACAGATACGCAGTATTTT. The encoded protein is CASSVIGGSTDTQYF.

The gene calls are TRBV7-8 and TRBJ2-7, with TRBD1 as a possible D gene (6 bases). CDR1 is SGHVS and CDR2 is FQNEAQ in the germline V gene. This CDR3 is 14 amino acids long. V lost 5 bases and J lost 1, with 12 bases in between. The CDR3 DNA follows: TGTGCCAGCAGCCCTGCGCAGGGGTCCTACGAGCAGTACTTC. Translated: CASSPAQGSYEQYF.

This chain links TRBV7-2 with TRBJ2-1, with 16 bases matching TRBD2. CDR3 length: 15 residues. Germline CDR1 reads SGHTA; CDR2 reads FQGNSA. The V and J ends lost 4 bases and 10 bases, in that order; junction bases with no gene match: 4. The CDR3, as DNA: TGTGCCAGCAGCTACCCGGGACTAGCGGGGGGGGAGCAGTTCTTC. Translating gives CASSYPGLAGGEQFF.

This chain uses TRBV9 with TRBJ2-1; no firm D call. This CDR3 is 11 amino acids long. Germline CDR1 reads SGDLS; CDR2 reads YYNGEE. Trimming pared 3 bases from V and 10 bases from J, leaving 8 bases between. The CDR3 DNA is TGTGCCAGCAGCGCGGCGGAGGAGCAGTTCTTC. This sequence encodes CASSAAEEQFF.

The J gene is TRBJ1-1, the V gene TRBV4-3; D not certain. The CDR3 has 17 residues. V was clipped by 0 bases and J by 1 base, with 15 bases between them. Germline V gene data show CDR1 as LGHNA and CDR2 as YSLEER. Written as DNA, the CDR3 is TGCGCCAGCAGCCAAGATTCTCTAGGCATCACGAACACTGAAGCTTTCTTT. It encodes CASSQDSLGITNTEAFF.

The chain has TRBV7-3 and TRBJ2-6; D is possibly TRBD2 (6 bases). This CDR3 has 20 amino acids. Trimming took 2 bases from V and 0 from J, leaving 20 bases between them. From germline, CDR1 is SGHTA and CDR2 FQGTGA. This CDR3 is CASSLRPTAGRLSGANVLTF. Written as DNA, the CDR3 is TGTGCCAGCAGCTTACGTCCCACGGCAGGGAGGCTCTCTGGGGCCAACGTCCTGACTTTC. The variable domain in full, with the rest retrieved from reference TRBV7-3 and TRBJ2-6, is GAGVSQTPSNKVTEKGKYVELRCDPISGHTALYWYRQSLGQGPEFLIYFQGTGAADDSGLPNDRFFAVRPEGSVSTLKIQRTERGDSAVYLCASSLRPTAGRLSGANVLTFGAGSRLTVL.